A selection of T cell receptor beta chains follows, all from one sample in a study of shared clonotypes between healthy human individuals. TCRdb's copy holds only in-frame clones and misses some; the assay was immunoSEQ multiplex PCR. The sample lists about 2.4 million clones, 93% occurring once. Material: naive CD4+ T cells from PBMCs. The source is a man between 18 and 29 years old in good health. Some clones in this sample may be carry-over from other donors' samples. Each CDR3 is given with its conserved first and last residue. D genes are given only for firm matches. Size is omitted from some rows. Given values are once, few, many or a class for expanded clones.

D gene	J gene	clone size	V gene	CDR3 DNA	CDR3 protein
.	TRBJ2-7	.	TRBV6-5	TGTGCCAGCAGGCCGAACTCCTACGAGCAGTACTTC	CASRPNSYEQYF
TRBD1	TRBJ1-4	few	TRBV9	TGTGCCAGCAGCGACGCCTCCGGGACAGAAGAAAAACTGTTTTTT	CASSDASGTEEKLFF
.	TRBJ2-2	once	TRBV7-3	TGTGCCAGCAGCTTATCGGACACCCTCCCTATTCGCACCGGGGAGCTGTTTTTT	CASSLSDTLPIRTGELFF
.	TRBJ2-5	.	TRBV11-1	TGTGCCAGCAGCTCCCGGACTATCGTGGAGACCCAGTACTTC	CASSSRTIVETQYF
.	TRBJ2-6	once	TRBV7-3	TGTGCCAGCAGCTTATCCACATCTGGGGCCAACGTCCTGACTTTC	CASSLSTSGANVLTF
TRBD2	TRBJ2-1	.	TRBV5-1	TGCGCCAGCAGCTTAGGACTAGCGGGAGGGCCCAGCTCCTACAATGAGCAGTTCTTC	CASSLGLAGGPSSYNEQFF
TRBD1	TRBJ1-5	.	TRBV5-1	TGCGCCAGCAGCCCGCCTGGCAGGGGGCTAGGTAATCAGCCCCAGCATTTT	CASSPPGRGLGNQPQHF
.	TRBJ2-5	.	TRBV9	TGTGCCAGCAGCAAACAGACCCAAGAGACCCAGTACTTC	CASSKQTQETQYF
TRBD1	TRBJ2-5	.	TRBV5-1	TGCGCCAGCAGCCCTCGACAGGGCCAAGAGACCCAGTACTTC	CASSPRQGQETQYF
.	TRBJ1-1	.	TRBV5-1	TGCGCCAGCTTTGAGGGTGCGCGGAGCAACACTGAAGCTTTCTTT	CASFEGARSNTEAFF
.	TRBJ2-3	.	TRBV6-5	TGTGCCAGCAGTCCTTGGCGGGGGCCACAGGATACGCAGTATTTT	CASSPWRGPQDTQYF
.	TRBJ1-1	.	TRBV4-3	TGCGCCAGCAGCCAAGCCGACCGGAGGGACACTGAAGCTTTCTTT	CASSQADRRDTEAFF
TRBD1	TRBJ1-2	.	TRBV5-1	TGCGCCAGCAGCTTATTATTCGGTGAGGGGGCTTATGGCTACACCTTC	CASSLLFGEGAYGYTF
TRBD1	TRBJ1-4	.	TRBV18	TGTGCCAGCTCACCAAGGACAGGGGGCCAGACTAATGAAAAACTGTTTTTT	CASSPRTGGQTNEKLFF
.	TRBJ2-6	.	TRBV11-2	TGTGCCAGCAGCGTTGACTCTGGGGCCAACGTCCTGACTTTC	CASSVDSGANVLTF
TRBD1	TRBJ1-1	.	TRBV30	TGTGCCTGGAGTCCCCCGGGACAGGGGGACACTGAAGCTTTCTTT	CAWSPPGQGDTEAFF
.	TRBJ2-7	.	TRBV7-2	TGTGCCAGCAGCCCTAGGGGTCGGGGCCTCGACTTC	CASSPRGRGLDF
TRBD1	TRBJ2-5	once	TRBV11-3	TGTGCCAGCAGCTCGACAGGGGAAGAGACCCAGTACTTC	CASSSTGEETQYF
.	TRBJ1-1	once	TRBV2	TGTGCCAGCACCCTCCAGGGTATTTCTGAAGCTTTCTTT	CASTLQGISEAFF
TRBD1	TRBJ2-7	.	TRBV6-5	TGTGCCAGCAGCCAGACAGGGGGTAGTTCCTACGAGCAGTACTTC	CASSQTGGSSYEQYF
.	TRBJ2-3	.	TRBV29-1	TGCAGCGTAAGAAGACAGACTGTCACAGATACGCAGTATTTT	CSVRRQTVTDTQYF
.	TRBJ2-2	.	TRBV6-6	TGTGCCAGCAGCCACCGGGTCGACACCGGGGAGCTGTTTTTT	CASSHRVDTGELFF
TRBD1	TRBJ1-1	.	TRBV5-1	TGCGCCAGCAGCACACGACCGGGACAGGGTACGCCGGGAGGCACTGAAGCTTTCTTT	CASSTRPGQGTPGGTEAFF
.	TRBJ1-4	.	TRBV18	TGTGCCAGCTCACCACTCTCGGGGGTGGGAGAAAAACTGTTTTTT	CASSPLSGVGEKLFF
.	TRBJ2-5	.	TRBV5-5	TGTGCCAGCACCCTCTTGGTTGCGGCGGGAGAGACCCAGTACTTC	CASTLLVAAGETQYF
.	TRBJ2-3	.	TRBV6-6	TGTGCCAGCAGTCCCCCCGGACACGATACGCAGTATTTT	CASSPPGHDTQYF
.	TRBJ2-3	.	TRBV5-1	TGCGCCAGCAGCCGGCCGCACAAAGGCGATACGCAGTATTTT	CASSRPHKGDTQYF
TRBD2	TRBJ2-1	once	TRBV5-1	TGCGCCAGCAGCTTGGGTTGGACTAGCGGCTACAATGAGCAGTTCTTC	CASSLGWTSGYNEQFF
.	TRBJ1-2	.	TRBV7-3	TGTGCCAGCAGCTTAGGGCAGGATGGCGGCTACACCTTC	CASSLGQDGGYTF
.	TRBJ1-3	.	TRBV27	TGTGCCAGCAGCCCAGACAGCCGAAACACCATATATTTT	CASSPDSRNTIYF
.	TRBJ2-1	.	TRBV7-9	TGTGCCAGCAGCTTAGCGCAATTGGGGGAGCAGTTCTTC	CASSLAQLGEQFF
.	TRBJ2-7	once	TRBV5-1	TGCGCCAGCAGCTTGGCTGGAGGGCCGGGGTCCTACGAGCAGTACTTC	CASSLAGGPGSYEQYF
TRBD1	TRBJ2-7	.	TRBV5-6	TGTGCCAGCAGCTACCGACAGGGAGAATACGAGCAGTACTTC	CASSYRQGEYEQYF
.	TRBJ2-3	.	TRBV9	TGTGCCAGCAGCGTAGGAGGCATTTGGACAGATACGCAGTATTTT	CASSVGGIWTDTQYF
TRBD1	TRBJ1-2	.	TRBV29-1	TGCAGCGTCGCCGGGACAGCGTATGGCTACACCTTC	CSVAGTAYGYTF
TRBD1	TRBJ1-4	.	TRBV6-1	TGTGCCAGCGCTGAGGACAGGGTGAATGAAAAACTGTTTTTT	CASAEDRVNEKLFF
TRBD2	TRBJ2-7	.	TRBV4-2	TGTGCCAGCAGCCTTCGGACTAGCGGTACCTACGAGCAGTACTTC	CASSLRTSGTYEQYF
.	TRBJ2-6	.	TRBV7-3	TGTGCCAGCAGCTTAGACAGCTCTGGGGCCAACGTCCTGACTTTC	CASSLDSSGANVLTF
TRBD2	TRBJ2-3	once	TRBV2	TGTGCCAGCACTATGGCGGGAGGGCCGATAACAGATACGCAGTATTTT	CASTMAGGPITDTQYF
.	TRBJ2-1	.	TRBV20-1	TGCAGTGGGCCCACCTACAATGAGCAGTTCTTC	CSGPTYNEQFF
.	TRBJ2-3	.	TRBV9	TGTGCCAGCAGCGTAGAGGGCGACTCCTCGGCAGATACGCAGTATTTT	CASSVEGDSSADTQYF
.	TRBJ1-2	.	TRBV27	TGTGCCAGCAGTCGTCCCGGGACTCCTCCGGATGGCTATGGCTACACCTTC	CASSRPGTPPDGYGYTF
.	TRBJ1-4	.	TRBV5-1	TGCGCCAGCAGCCCTAGCCAGGGGAGGGAAAAACTGTTTTTT	CASSPSQGREKLFF
TRBD2	TRBJ2-2	.	TRBV28	TGTGCCGGGCCAGGGCGGGAGGGCGACACCGGGGAGCTGTTTTTT	CAGPGREGDTGELFF
.	TRBJ1-1	.	TRBV19	TGTGCCAGTAGCACAGGGTGGGACACTGAAGCTTTCTTT	CASSTGWDTEAFF
.	TRBJ1-5	.	TRBV27	TGTGCCAGCAGCCCCCGAGGTCAGCCCCAGCATTTT	CASSPRGQPQHF
.	TRBJ1-3	.	TRBV18	TGTGCCAGCTCACCAACGGCATGGGGGGAAGGAAACACCATATATTTT	CASSPTAWGEGNTIYF
TRBD2	TRBJ2-1	.	TRBV25-1	TGTGCCAGCAGTGATGCGACTAGCCCCTACAATGAGCAGTTCTTC	CASSDATSPYNEQFF
.	TRBJ1-4	few	TRBV29-1	TGCAGCGTTGAGGGCAGCGGTAATGAAAAACTGTTTTTT	CSVEGSGNEKLFF
TRBD2	TRBJ2-1	.	TRBV7-3	TGTGCCAGCGGACTAGCGGGAGCAAATGAGCAGTTCTTC	CASGLAGANEQFF
.	TRBJ2-5	.	TRBV7-2	TGTGCCAGCAGCCCTCGCCGGCAAGAGACCCAGTACTTC	CASSPRRQETQYF
TRBD2	TRBJ2-3	.	TRBV7-3	TGTGCCAGCAGCTTTGGGAGGGCTGGGGCAGATACGCAGTATTTT	CASSFGRAGADTQYF
.	TRBJ2-7	.	TRBV2	TGTGCCAGCGGCAACTACGAGCAGTACTTC	CASGNYEQYF
.	TRBJ1-1	.	TRBV2	TGTGCCAGCAGGATTCTAATGGGTCTCGGAGCTTTCTTT	CASRILMGLGAFF
.	TRBJ1-2	.	TRBV7-2	TGTGCCAGCAGCTTAGTTTTGGGAAGCAGAGAGTATGGCTACACCTTC	CASSLVLGSREYGYTF
.	TRBJ2-3	.	TRBV5-1	TGCGCCAGCAGCTTGGCCCAAGGGAGCACAGATACGCAGTATTTT	CASSLAQGSTDTQYF
.	TRBJ1-1	.	TRBV5-1	TGCGCCAGCAGCACCGGTGGGGCATTCACTGAAGCTTTCTTT	CASSTGGAFTEAFF